This T cell receptor (beta chain) was obtained from a study of T cell responses to AZD1222 COVID-19 vaccine. Comments on this clone: The antigen remains unidentified.

Clones were read by immunoSEQ multiplex PCR, and TCRdb kept only the in-frame ones, dropping some. Of roughly 170,000 clones in the sample, roughly 94% were seen once. Study outcomes and limitations: Possibly, clonal diversity was underestimated; donors were largely white British and included more females. Only six or seven AZD1222 recipients tested seropositive at baseline. Reports say nearly half of spike-specific TCRs go after unmutated variant regions. The breadth and depth of Spike-specific TCRs increased once two AZD1222 doses had been given.

Germline trimming cut 3 bases from V and 0 bases from J; bases unmatched to any gene: 1. CDR3 length: 15 residues. The germline V gene encodes CDR1 PRHDT and CDR2 FYEKMQ (reference sequence). This TCR derives from an adult who received the AZD1222 COVID-19 vaccine. V is TRBV13 and J is TRBJ1-3; 8 bases agree with TRBD1. Here the sequenced sample was peripheral blood, taken 28 days after the second AZD1222 dose. CDR3 DNA: TGTGCCAGCAGCTTCACAGGGGGCTCTGGAAACACCATATATTTT. Amino acids: CASSFTGGSGNTIYF.